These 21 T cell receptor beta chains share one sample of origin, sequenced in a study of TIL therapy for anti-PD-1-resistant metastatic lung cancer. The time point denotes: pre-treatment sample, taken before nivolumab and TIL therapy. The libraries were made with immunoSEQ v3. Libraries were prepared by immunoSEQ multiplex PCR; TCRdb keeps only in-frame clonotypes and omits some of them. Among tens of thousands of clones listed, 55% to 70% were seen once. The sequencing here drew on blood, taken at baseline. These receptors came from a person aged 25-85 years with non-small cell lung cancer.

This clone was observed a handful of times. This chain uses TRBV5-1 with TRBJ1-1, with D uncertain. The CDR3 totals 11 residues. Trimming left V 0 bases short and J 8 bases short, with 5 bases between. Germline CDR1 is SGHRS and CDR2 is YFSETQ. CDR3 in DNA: TGCGCCAGCAGCTTGGGACAAGAAGCTTTCTTT. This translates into CASSLGQEAFF.

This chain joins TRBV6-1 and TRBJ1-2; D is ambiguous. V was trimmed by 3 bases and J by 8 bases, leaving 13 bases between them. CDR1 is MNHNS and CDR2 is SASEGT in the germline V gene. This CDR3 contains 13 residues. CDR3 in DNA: TGTGCCAGCAGTGACCTAGGAGTAGGCGGCTACACCTTC. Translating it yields CASSDLGVGGYTF.

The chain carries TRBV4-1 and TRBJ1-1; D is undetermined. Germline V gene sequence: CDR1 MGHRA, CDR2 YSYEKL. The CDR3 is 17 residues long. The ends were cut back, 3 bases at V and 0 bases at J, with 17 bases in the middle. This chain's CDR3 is CASSQDTRTDLNTEAFF. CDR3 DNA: TGCGCCAGCAGCCAGGATACAAGGACGGACTTGAACACTGAAGCTTTCTTT.

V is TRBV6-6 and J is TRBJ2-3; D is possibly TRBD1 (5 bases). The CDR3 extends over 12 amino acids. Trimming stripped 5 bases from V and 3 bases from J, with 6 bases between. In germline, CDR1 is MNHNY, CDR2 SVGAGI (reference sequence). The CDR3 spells CASSKGTDTQYF. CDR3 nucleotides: TGTGCCAGCAGTAAGGGGACAGATACGCAGTATTTT.

The CDR3: CASSYGGSSNEQFF. The CDR3 DNA reads as TGTGCCAGCAGCTACGGCGGGTCGAGTAATGAGCAGTTCTTC. The chain carries TRBV7-9 and TRBJ2-1, with D perhaps matching TRBD2 (5 bases). Per germline, CDR1 SEHNR and CDR2 FQNEAQ (reference sequence). The V end lost 4 bases, the J end lost 7 bases, and 14 bases lay between the germline ends. The CDR3 contains 14 residues.

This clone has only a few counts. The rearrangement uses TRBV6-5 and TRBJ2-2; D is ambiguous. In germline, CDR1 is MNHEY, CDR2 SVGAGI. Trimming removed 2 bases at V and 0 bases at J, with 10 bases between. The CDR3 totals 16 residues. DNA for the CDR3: TGTGCCAGCAGTTACCTTTCGCAAGCGAACACCGGGGAGCTGTTTTTT. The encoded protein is CASSYLSQANTGELFF.

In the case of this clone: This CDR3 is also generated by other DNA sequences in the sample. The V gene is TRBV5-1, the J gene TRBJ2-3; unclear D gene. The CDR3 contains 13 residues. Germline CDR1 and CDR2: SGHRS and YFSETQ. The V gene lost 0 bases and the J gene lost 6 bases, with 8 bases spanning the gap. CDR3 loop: CASSLEGTDTQYF. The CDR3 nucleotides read TGCGCCAGCAGCTTGGAAGGTACGGATACGCAGTATTTT.

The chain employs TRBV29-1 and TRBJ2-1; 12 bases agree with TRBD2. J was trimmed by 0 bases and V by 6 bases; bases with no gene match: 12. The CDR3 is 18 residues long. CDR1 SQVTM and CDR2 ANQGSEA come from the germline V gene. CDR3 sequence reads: CSVVLLAGGQGSYNEQFF. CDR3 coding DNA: TGCAGCGTCGTACTGCTAGCGGGGGGGCAGGGCTCCTACAATGAGCAGTTCTTC.

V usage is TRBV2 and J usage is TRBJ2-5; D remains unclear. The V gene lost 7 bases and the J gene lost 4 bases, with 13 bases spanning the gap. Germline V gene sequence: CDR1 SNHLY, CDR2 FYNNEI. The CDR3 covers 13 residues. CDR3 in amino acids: CASTKEQGETQYF. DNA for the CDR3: TGTGCCAGCACCAAGGAACAAGGAGAGACCCAGTACTTC.

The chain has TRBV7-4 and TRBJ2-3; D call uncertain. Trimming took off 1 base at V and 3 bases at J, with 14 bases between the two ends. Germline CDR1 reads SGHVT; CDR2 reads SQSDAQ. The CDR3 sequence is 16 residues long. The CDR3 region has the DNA TGTGCCAGCAGCTTAGACATCTGGAGCGAGACAGATACGCAGTATTTT. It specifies CASSLDIWSETDTQYF. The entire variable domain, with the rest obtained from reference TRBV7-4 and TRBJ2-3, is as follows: GAGVSQSPRYKVAKRGRDVALRCDSISGHVTLYWYRQTLGQGSEVLTYSQSDAQRDKSGRPSGRFSAERPERSVSTLKIQRTEQGDSAVYLCASSLDIWSETDTQYFGPGTRLTVL.

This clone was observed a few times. The CDR3 nucleotides are TGTGCCCCCCATTCACCCCTCCACTTT. It encodes CAPHSPLHF. The chain employs TRBV15 and TRBJ1-6; D not certain. CDR1 LNHNV and CDR2 YYDKDF come from the germline V gene (reference sequence). The CDR3 totals 9 residues. V lost 11 bases and J lost 8, with 4 bases in between. Full variable domain (missing parts from reference TRBV15 and TRBJ1-6): DAMVIQNPRYQVTQFGKPVTLSCSQTLNHNVMYWYQQKSSQAPKLLFHYYDKDFNNEADTPDNFQSRRPNTSFCFLDIRSPGLGDTAMYLCAPHSPLHFGNGTRLTVT.

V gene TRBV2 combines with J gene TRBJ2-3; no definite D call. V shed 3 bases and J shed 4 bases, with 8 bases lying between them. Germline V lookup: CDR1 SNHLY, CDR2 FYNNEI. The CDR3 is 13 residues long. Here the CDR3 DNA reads TGTGCCAGCAGTGATGTGGGGTCAGATACGCAGTATTTT. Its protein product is CASSDVGSDTQYF.

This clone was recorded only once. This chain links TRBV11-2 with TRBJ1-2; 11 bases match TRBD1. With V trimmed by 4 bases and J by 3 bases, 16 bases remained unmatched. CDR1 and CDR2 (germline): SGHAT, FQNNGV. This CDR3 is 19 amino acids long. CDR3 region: CASSSPYQWRTGGYYGYTF. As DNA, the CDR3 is TGTGCCAGCAGCTCACCATACCAGTGGCGGACAGGGGGCTACTATGGCTACACCTTC.

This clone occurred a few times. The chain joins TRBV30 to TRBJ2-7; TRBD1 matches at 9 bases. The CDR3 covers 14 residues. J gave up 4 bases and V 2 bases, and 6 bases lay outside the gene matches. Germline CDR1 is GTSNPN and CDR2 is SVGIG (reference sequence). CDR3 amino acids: CAWSIGGQGYEQYF. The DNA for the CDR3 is TGTGCCTGGAGTATCGGAGGACAGGGGTACGAGCAGTACTTC.

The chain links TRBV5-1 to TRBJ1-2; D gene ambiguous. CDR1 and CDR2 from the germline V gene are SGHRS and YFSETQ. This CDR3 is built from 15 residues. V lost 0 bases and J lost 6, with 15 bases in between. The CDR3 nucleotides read TGCGCCAGCAGCTTGGGGTTGAGGGTCTCGAATGGCTACACCTTC. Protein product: CASSLGLRVSNGYTF.

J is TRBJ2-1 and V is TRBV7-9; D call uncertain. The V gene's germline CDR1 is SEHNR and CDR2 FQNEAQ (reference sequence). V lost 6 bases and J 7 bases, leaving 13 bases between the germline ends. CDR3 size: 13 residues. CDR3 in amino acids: CASSTSGWNEQFF. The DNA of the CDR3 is TGTGCCAGCAGTACCTCCGGGTGGAATGAGCAGTTCTTC.

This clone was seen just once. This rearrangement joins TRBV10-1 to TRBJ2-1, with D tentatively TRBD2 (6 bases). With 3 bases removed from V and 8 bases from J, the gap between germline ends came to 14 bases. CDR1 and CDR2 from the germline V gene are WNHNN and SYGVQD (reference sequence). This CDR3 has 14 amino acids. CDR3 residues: CASSDVPVADEQFF. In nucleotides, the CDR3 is TGCGCCAGCAGTGATGTACCCGTAGCGGATGAGCAGTTCTTC.

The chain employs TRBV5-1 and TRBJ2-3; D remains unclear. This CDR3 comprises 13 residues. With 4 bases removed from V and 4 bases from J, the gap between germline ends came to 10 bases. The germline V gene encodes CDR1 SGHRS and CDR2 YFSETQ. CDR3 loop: CASSIGHADTQYF. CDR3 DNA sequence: TGCGCCAGCAGCATAGGTCACGCAGATACGCAGTATTTT.

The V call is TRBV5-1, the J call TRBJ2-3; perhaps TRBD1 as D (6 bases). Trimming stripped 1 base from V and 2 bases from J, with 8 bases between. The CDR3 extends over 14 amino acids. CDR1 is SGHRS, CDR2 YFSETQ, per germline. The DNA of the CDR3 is TGCGCCAGCAGCTTGAACAGGGACACAGATACGCAGTATTTT. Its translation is CASSLNRDTDTQYF.

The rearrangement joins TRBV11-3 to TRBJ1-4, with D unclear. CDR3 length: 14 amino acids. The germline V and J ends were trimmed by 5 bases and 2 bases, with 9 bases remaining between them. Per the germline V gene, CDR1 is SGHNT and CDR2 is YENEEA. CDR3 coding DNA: TGTGCCAGCAGCACCAGGAGCACTAATGAAAAACTGTTTTTT. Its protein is CASSTRSTNEKLFF.

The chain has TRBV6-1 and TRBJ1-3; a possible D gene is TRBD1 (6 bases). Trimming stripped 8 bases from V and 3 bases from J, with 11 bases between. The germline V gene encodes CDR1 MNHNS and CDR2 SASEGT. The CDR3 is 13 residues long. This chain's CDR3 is CASGDIFGNTIYF. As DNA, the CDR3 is TGTGCCAGCGGGGACATATTTGGAAACACCATATATTTT.